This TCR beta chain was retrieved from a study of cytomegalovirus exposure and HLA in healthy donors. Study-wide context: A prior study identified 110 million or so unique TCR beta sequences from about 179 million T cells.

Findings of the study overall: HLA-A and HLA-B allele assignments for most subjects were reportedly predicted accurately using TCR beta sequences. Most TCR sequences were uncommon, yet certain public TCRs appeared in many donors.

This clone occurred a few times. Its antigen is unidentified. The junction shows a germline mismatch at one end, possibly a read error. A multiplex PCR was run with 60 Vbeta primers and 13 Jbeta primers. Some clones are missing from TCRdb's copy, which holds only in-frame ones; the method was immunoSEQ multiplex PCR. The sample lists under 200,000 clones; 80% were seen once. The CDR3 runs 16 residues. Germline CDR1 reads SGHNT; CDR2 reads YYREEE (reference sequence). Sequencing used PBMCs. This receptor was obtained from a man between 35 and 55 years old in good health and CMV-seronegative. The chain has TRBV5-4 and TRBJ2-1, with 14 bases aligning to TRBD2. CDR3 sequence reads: CASSQGLAGDYNEQFF. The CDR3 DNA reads TGCGCCAGCAGCCAGGGACTAGCGGGGGACTACAATGAGCAGTTCTTC.